A single sample is the source of the 15 T cell receptor beta chains below, sequenced in a study of T-cell reconstitution after alpha-beta-depleted transplantation in children. For TCRbeta, the library was prepared with unique molecular identifiers. Via MiXCR, TCRdb re-called the PCR reads, giving one row per CDR3 protein. Counted here are approximately 190,000 distinct CDR3 sequences, 5% to 6.5% occurring once; the ten biggest clones make up around 4.1%. The sequenced sample was PBMCs, obtained before TCRalphabeta/CD19-depleted stem cell transplant. The receptor source for this set is a girl under three years old with combined immunodeficiency, due to receive a stem cell transplant.

This clonotype was counted at least ten times. The V gene is TRBV9, the J gene TRBJ2-7, with 7 bases identical to TRBD1. Trimming removed 4 bases from V and 6 bases from J; junction bases left unmatched: 10. Germline-derived CDR1 and CDR2 are SGDLS and YYNGEE. This CDR3 is built from 14 residues. CDR3 in amino acids: CASSYTDRDSEQYF. The CDR3 DNA is TGTGCCAGCAGCTATACCGACAGGGACAGCGAGCAGTACTTC.

There are many counts of this clonotype. This sequence joins TRBV29-1 and TRBJ2-2, with TRBD1 identical over 7 bases. The germline V gene has CDR1 SQVTM and CDR2 ANQGSEA. The CDR3 runs to 14 residues. Losses at the gene ends were 2 bases for V and 7 bases for J; bases not matched to a gene: 7. The CDR3 reads CSVEMGRQGGELFF. The CDR3 DNA reads as TGCAGCGTTGAAATGGGACGACAGGGCGGGGAGCTGTTTTTT.

The chain combines TRBV7-9 with TRBJ1-6; no clear D gene. The germline V and J ends were trimmed by 2 bases and 7 bases, with 6 bases remaining between them. The CDR3 has 13 amino acids. Germline CDR1 SEHNR, CDR2 FQNEAQ (reference sequence). CDR3 in DNA: TGTGCCAGCAGCTTACCGCCGAATTCACCCCTCCACTTT. Its translation is CASSLPPNSPLHF.

This clonotype has at least ten counts. The chain employs TRBV20-1 and TRBJ2-1; a weak D match, TRBD2 (7 bases). Germline V CDR1 and CDR2: DFQATT, SNEGSKA (reference sequence). This CDR3 spans 14 amino acids. V lost 6 bases and J lost 9, with 21 bases in between. Written as DNA, the CDR3 is TGCAGTGCCGATAGAGGGGGGGCCGTCACTGAGCAGTTCTTC. Translated, it gives CSADRGGAVTEQFF.

This clonotype was detected only a few times. This chain links TRBV5-6 with TRBJ2-1; D unclear. This CDR3 spans 16 amino acids. V lost 0 bases and J lost 2, with 12 bases in between. The germline V gene encodes CDR1 SGHDT and CDR2 YYEEEE. Written as DNA, the CDR3 is TGTGCCAGCAGCTTGGCCGACGGTTTCGCCTACAATGAGCAGTTCTTC. It codes for CASSLADGFAYNEQFF. The full variable domain, its missing parts supplied by reference TRBV5-6 and TRBJ2-1, is DAGVTQSPTHLIKTRGQQVTLRCSPKSGHDTVSWYQQALGQGPQFIFQYYEEEERQRGNFPDRFSGHQFPNYSSELNVNALLLGDSALYLCASSLADGFAYNEQFFGPGTRLTVL.

The sample holds many counts of this clonotype. The V gene is TRBV7-2, the J gene TRBJ2-7, with a tentative D call TRBD1 (6 bases). The V end lost 4 bases, the J end lost 2 bases, and 9 bases lay between the germline ends. CDR3 size: 13 residues. In germline, CDR1 is SGHTA, CDR2 FQGNSA. The DNA for the CDR3 is TGTGCCAGCAGCTCCCGGGACACCTACGAGCAGTACTTC. It translates to CASSSRDTYEQYF. Full variable domain (missing parts from reference TRBV7-2 and TRBJ2-7): GAGVSQSPSNKVTEKGKDVELRCDPISGHTALYWYRQSLGQGLEFLIYFQGNSAPDKSGLPSDRFSAERTGGSVSTLTIQRTQQEDSAVYLCASSSRDTYEQYFGPGTRLTVT.

A remark on this clonotype: A much larger clone lies one base from this, so it may be a read error. The chain links TRBV10-3 to TRBJ2-7; 7 bases fit TRBD2. CDR1 is ENHRY and CDR2 is SYGVKD in the germline V gene. CDR3 length: 15 amino acids. CDR3 sequence (DNA): TGTACCATCAGTGAGCCAGCGGGATACTCCTACGAGCAGTACTTC. This codes for CTISEPAGYSYEQYF.

This clonotype was detected ten times or more. The chain recombines TRBV27 with TRBJ2-1, with D possibly being TRBD2 (6 bases). V was shortened by 6 bases and J by 9 bases, with 21 bases between the two germline ends. The CDR3 covers 15 residues. In germline, CDR1 is MNHEY, CDR2 SMNVEV (reference sequence). The CDR3 is CASSILGEMGGEQFF. The CDR3 region has the DNA TGTGCCAGCAGCATACTAGGGGAGATGGGGGGTGAGCAGTTCTTC.

The gene calls are TRBV4-2 and TRBJ2-2, with D unresolved. V shed 2 bases and J shed 1 base, with 8 bases lying between them. Per the germline V gene, CDR1 is LGHNA and CDR2 is YNFKEQ. The CDR3 totals 15 residues. This CDR3 reads CASSQYTLNTGELFF. The CDR3 DNA sequence: TGTGCCAGCAGCCAATACACCTTGAACACCGGGGAGCTGTTTTTT.

Ten or more counts support this clonotype. The V call is TRBV29-1, the J call TRBJ1-1; no definite D call. Trimming pared 7 bases from V and 4 bases from J, leaving 7 bases between. This CDR3 is built from 10 residues. Germline lookup yields CDR1 SQVTM and CDR2 ANQGSEA. CDR3 in amino acids: CSGASTEAFF. The DNA for the CDR3 is TGCAGCGGTGCTAGCACTGAAGCTTTCTTT.

The table lists this clonotype with many counts. The genes are TRBV7-6 and TRBJ2-1, with 8 bases fitting TRBD2. Per the germline V gene, CDR1 is SGHVS and CDR2 is FNYEAQ. V was clipped by 1 base and J by 2 bases; unmatched bases: 7. The CDR3 consists of 17 residues. The CDR3, as DNA: TGTGCCAGCAGCTTAGAAGGCGGGAGGCGGGCCTACAATGAGCAGTTCTTC. As protein: CASSLEGGRRAYNEQFF.

This clonotype was seen repeatedly, ten times or more. The chain uses TRBV29-1 and TRBJ2-7, with D tentatively TRBD1 (5 bases). Trimming cost V 7 bases and J 0 bases, with 19 bases left between them. The CDR3 is 15 amino acids. Looked up from germline, CDR1 is SQVTM and CDR2 is ANQGSEA. The CDR3 loop is CSATGGSVSSYEQYF. Here the CDR3 DNA reads TGCAGCGCCACAGGTGGCTCGGTGAGCTCCTACGAGCAGTACTTC.

This clonotype showed up many times. The chain has TRBV11-2 and TRBJ2-1; 9 bases are a match to TRBD2. CDR1 and CDR2 from the germline V gene are SGHAT and FQNNGV. CDR3 length: 15 amino acids. V lost 6 bases, J lost 2 bases, and 5 bases stayed unmatched. For the CDR3, the DNA is TGTGCCAGCAGGGTAAGCGGGGGGACCTACAATGAGCAGTTCTTC. This codes for CASRVSGGTYNEQFF.

This clonotype was observed at least ten times. The V gene is TRBV20-1, the J gene TRBJ1-2; D might be TRBD1 (5 bases). V was trimmed by 2 bases and J by 0 bases, leaving 16 bases between them. The CDR3 is 16 amino acids. Germline V lookup: CDR1 DFQATT, CDR2 SNEGSKA (reference sequence). CDR3: CSARSGRGKANYGYTF. DNA for the CDR3: TGCAGTGCTAGATCCGGCCGGGGGAAAGCTAACTATGGCTACACCTTC.

Only a few counts were recorded for this clonotype. The gene calls are TRBV7-2 and TRBJ1-1; D is uncertain. V gave up 2 bases and J gave up 1 base, with 14 bases separating them. The CDR3 is made up of 16 amino acids. CDR1 and CDR2 from the germline V gene are SGHTA and FQGNSA. The CDR3 sequence: CASSLRLGSRNTEAFF. The CDR3 nucleotides are TGTGCCAGCAGCTTAAGGCTAGGATCCAGGAACACTGAAGCTTTCTTT.